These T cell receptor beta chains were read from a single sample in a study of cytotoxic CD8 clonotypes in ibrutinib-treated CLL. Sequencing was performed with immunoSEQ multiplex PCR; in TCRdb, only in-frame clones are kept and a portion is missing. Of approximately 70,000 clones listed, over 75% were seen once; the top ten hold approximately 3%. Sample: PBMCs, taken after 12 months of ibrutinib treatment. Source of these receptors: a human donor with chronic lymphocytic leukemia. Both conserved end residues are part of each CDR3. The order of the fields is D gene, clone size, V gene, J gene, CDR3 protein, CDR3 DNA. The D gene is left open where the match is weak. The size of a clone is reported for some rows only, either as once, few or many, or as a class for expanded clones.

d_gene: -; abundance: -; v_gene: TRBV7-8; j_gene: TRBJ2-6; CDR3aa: CASSVIHRATGANVLTF; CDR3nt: TGTGCCAGCAGCGTGATACACAGGGCAACTGGGGCCAACGTCCTGACTTTC
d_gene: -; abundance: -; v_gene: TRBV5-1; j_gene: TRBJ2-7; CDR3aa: CASSLEIPLAYEQYF; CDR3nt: TGCGCCAGCAGCTTGGAGATTCCCCTAGCCTACGAGCAGTACTTC
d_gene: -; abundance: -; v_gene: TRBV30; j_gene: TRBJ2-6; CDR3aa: CAWSVLVASGANVLTF; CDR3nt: TGTGCCTGGAGTGTTCTCGTGGCCTCTGGGGCCAACGTCCTGACTTTC
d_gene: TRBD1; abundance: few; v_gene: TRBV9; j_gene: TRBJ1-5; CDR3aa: CASSEGQLNQPQHF; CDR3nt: TGTGCCAGCAGCGAGGGACAGTTAAATCAGCCCCAGCATTTT
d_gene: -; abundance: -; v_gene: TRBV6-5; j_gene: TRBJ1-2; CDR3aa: CASRFRYLGYGYTF; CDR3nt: TGTGCCAGCAGGTTTAGATATCTTGGCTATGGCTACACCTTC
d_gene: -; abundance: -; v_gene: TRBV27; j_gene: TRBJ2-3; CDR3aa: CASSLSGDSSTDTQYF; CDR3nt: TGTGCCAGCAGTCTATCAGGGGACTCTAGCACAGATACGCAGTATTTT
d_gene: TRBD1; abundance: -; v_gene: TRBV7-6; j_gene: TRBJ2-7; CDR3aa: CASSLGDRAYYEQYF; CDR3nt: TGTGCCAGCAGCTTAGGAGACAGGGCATACTACGAGCAGTACTTC
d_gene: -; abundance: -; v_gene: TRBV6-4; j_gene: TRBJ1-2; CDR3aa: CASSEEWTSNYGYTF; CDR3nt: TGTGCCAGCAGCGAAGAATGGACATCAAACTATGGCTACACCTTC
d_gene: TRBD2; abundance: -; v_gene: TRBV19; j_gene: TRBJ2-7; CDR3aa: CASSNLAGLAGAYEQYF; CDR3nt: TGTGCCAGTAGTAACTTGGCCGGACTAGCGGGGGCCTACGAGCAGTACTTC
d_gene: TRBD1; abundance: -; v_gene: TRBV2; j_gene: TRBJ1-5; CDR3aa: CASSTGTGTPRPQHF; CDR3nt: TGTGCCAGCAGTACCGGGACAGGCACCCCCCGGCCCCAGCATTTT
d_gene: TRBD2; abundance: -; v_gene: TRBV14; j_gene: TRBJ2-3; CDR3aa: CASSQDPMGLLAGVSDTQYF; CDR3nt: TGTGCCAGCAGCCAAGATCCCATGGGATTACTAGCGGGAGTTTCAGATACGCAGTATTTT
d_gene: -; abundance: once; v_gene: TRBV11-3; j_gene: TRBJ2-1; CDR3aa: CASSLQGSYNEQFF; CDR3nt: TGTGCCAGCAGCTTACAGGGGTCCTACAATGAGCAGTTCTTC
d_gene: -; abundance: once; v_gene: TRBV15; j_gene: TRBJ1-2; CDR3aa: CATSTNSAGARGYGYTF; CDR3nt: TGTGCCACCAGCACAAATTCGGCAGGGGCAAGAGGATATGGCTACACCTTC
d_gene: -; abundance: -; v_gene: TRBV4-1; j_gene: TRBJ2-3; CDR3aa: CASSQGDTQYF; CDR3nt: TGCGCCAGCAGCCAAGGGGATACGCAGTATTTT
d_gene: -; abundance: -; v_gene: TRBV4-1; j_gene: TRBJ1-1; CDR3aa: CASSQIPTVFPDTEAFF; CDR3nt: TGCGCCAGCAGCCAAATTCCCACGGTCTTCCCGGACACTGAAGCTTTCTTT
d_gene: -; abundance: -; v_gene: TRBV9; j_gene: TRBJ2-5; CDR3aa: CASSGTGPTYETQYF; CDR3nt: TGTGCCAGCAGCGGAACGGGGCCTACCTATGAGACCCAGTACTTC
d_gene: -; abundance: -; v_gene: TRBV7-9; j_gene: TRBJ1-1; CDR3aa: CASSSSEAANTEAFF; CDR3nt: TGTGCCAGCAGCTCCAGCGAGGCGGCGAACACTGAAGCTTTCTTT
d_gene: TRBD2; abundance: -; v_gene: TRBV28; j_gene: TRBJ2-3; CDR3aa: CASSRDGLARKYF; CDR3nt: TGTGCCAGCAGTCGAGACGGACTAGCGAGGAAGTATTTT
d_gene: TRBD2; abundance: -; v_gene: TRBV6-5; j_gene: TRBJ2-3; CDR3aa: CASSYRAGAADTQYF; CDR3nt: TGTGCCAGCAGTTACCGGGCGGGAGCAGCAGATACGCAGTATTTT
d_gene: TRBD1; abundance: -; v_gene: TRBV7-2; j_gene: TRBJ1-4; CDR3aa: CASRLTGGIHSTNEKLFF; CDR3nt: TGTGCCAGCAGACTGACAGGGGGCATCCATTCAACTAATGAAAAACTGTTTTTT
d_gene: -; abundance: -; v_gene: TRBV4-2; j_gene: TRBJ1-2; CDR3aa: CASSQNTRGNNYGYTF; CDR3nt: TGTGCCAGCAGCCAAAATACGAGGGGCAATAACTATGGCTACACCTTC
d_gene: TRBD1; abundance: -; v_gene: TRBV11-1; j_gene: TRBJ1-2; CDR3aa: CASSLDRDYGYTF; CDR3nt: TGTGCCAGCAGCTTGGACAGGGACTATGGCTACACCTTC
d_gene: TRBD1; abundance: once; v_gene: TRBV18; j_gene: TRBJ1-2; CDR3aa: CASSPGTGLGGYTF; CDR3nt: TGTGCCAGCTCACCCGGGACAGGCCTCGGTGGCTACACCTTC
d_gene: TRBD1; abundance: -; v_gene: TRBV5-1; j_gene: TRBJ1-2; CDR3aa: CASSTDTGGAGYGYTF; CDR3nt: TGCGCCAGCAGCACAGATACAGGGGGCGCGGGCTATGGCTACACCTTC